Below are 5 T cell receptor beta chains sequenced from a single sample in a study of control samples from healthy donors and cancer patients. Profiled with immunoSEQ multiplex PCR; TCRdb holds only in-frame clones, not every one. Of 100,000 to 150,000 clones listed, more than 70% are singletons. Input material: blood. All receptors come from a man aged 55-75 years in good health.

V gene TRBV2 combines with J gene TRBJ2-3; no reliable D call. The CDR3 covers 14 residues. CDR1 and CDR2 (germline): SNHLY, FYNNEI. V was pared by 6 bases and J by 0 bases, with 10 bases between. This CDR3 reads CASSLAVSTDTQYF. CDR3 DNA sequence: TGTGCCAGCAGCCTGGCGGTTAGCACAGATACGCAGTATTTT.

In its sample, this clone was seen a few times. The V and J genes are TRBV5-4 and TRBJ1-4; possibly TRBD1 for D (5 bases). Trimming removed 0 bases from V and 8 bases from J, with 11 bases in between. The CDR3 runs 14 residues. Germline assignment: CDR1 SGHNT and CDR2 YYREEE (reference sequence). Here the CDR3 reads CASSLAGRDEKLFF. CDR3 DNA sequence: TGTGCCAGCAGCTTGGCGGGCAGGGACGAAAAACTGTTTTTT.

The V gene is TRBV6-2 or TRBV6-3, the J gene TRBJ2-7, with 11 bases fitting TRBD1. This CDR3 contains 14 residues. The V gene's germline CDR1 is MNHEY and CDR2 SVGEGT. Trimming removed 4 bases from V and 4 bases from J; junction bases left unmatched: 3. CDR3: CASSSGQGAYEQYF. For the CDR3, the DNA is TGTGCCAGCAGTTCCGGACAGGGGGCATACGAGCAGTACTTC.

V and J are TRBV27 and TRBJ2-2; D is uncertain. The CDR3 is 15 residues long. Germline-derived CDR1 and CDR2 are MNHEY and SMNVEV (reference sequence). Trimming pared 0 bases from V and 2 bases from J, leaving 7 bases between. CDR3 in amino acids: CASSLSHVNTGELFF. The CDR3, as DNA: TGTGCCAGCAGTTTATCGCATGTCAACACCGGGGAGCTGTTTTTT.

This sequence joins TRBV18 and TRBJ2-7; TRBD1 aligns across 11 bases. With V trimmed by 5 bases and J by 3 bases, 3 bases remained unmatched. Germline values: CDR1 KGHSH, CDR2 LQKENI. CDR3 length equals 14 residues. The CDR3 DNA reads as TGTGCCAGCTCAACCGGGACAGGGGGCTACGAGCAGTACTTC. Its protein is CASSTGTGGYEQYF. Variable domain in full (rest from reference TRBV18 and TRBJ2-7): NAGVMQNPRHLVRRRGQEARLRCSPMKGHSHVYWYRQLPEEGLKFMVYLQKENIIDESGMPKERFSAEFPKEGPSILRIQQVVRGDSAAYFCASSTGTGGYEQYFGPGTRLTVT.